The rows below give T cell receptor beta chains drawn from one sample of a study of shared clonotypes between healthy human individuals. Some clones are missing from TCRdb's copy, which holds only in-frame ones; the method was immunoSEQ multiplex PCR. The sample records approximately 2.4 million clones, under 97% being singletons. The specimen was naive CD4+ T cells sorted from blood. The receptors stem from a man younger than 35 in good health. The CDR3 runs from the conserved cysteine through the conserved F or W. Fields, in order: V gene, J gene, CDR3 protein.

TRBV7-8	TRBJ2-7	CASKATTGLLGEQYF
TRBV7-7	TRBJ2-2	CASSLSGAEGTGELFF
TRBV6-1	TRBJ1-1	CASRPQVNTEAFF
TRBV15	TRBJ1-1	CATSRGGMGTEAFF
TRBV9	TRBJ1-2	CASSPQDRTWYGYTF
TRBV7-9	TRBJ2-6	CASSLATGGGGSGANVLTF
TRBV7-6	TRBJ2-3	CASSLSGSADTQYF
TRBV28	TRBJ1-1	CASRPDRGRNEAFF
TRBV11-2	TRBJ2-5	CASSPQGGETQYF
TRBV4-3	TRBJ2-3	CASSQSQRPSTDTQYF
TRBV10-3	TRBJ1-4	CAISESPNEKLFF
TRBV2	TRBJ2-1	CASTRLPYNEQFF
TRBV30	TRBJ2-5	CAWSVTSGSGETQYF
TRBV7-9	TRBJ2-1	CASSPWDRGSYNEQFF
TRBV30	TRBJ1-2	CAWSAQGAKGYTF
TRBV5-1	TRBJ1-6	CASSFAAVGDSPLHF
TRBV7-9	TRBJ1-1	CASSSTGTGTPPEAFF
TRBV6-5	TRBJ2-5	CASSYSRGQETQYF
TRBV5-6	TRBJ2-7	CASSLSPDRSYEQYF
TRBV30	TRBJ1-1	CAWSKGGGTEAFF
TRBV5-4	TRBJ2-1	CASSPPFYNEQFF
TRBV19	TRBJ2-7	CASSISGPYEQYF
TRBV13	TRBJ2-5	CASSPRGVAGETQYF
TRBV5-1	TRBJ2-1	CASSLDGGSYNEQFF
TRBV10-3	TRBJ1-4	CAISEGIGNEKLFF
TRBV6-1	TRBJ1-2	CASRQLGYYGYTF
TRBV11-2	TRBJ2-5	CASSLGTKNLETQYF
TRBV7-9	TRBJ1-1	CASSFDRARMNTEAFF
TRBV2	TRBJ2-5	CASIEGAQGKTQYF
TRBV4-3	TRBJ2-6	CASSQDGGPGANVLTF
TRBV7-5	TRBJ1-6	CARSVDPGTGGAICNSPLHF
TRBV20-1	TRBJ2-7	CSAGTGYEQYF
TRBV2	TRBJ1-2	CASSEQGGSYGYTF
TRBV2	TRBJ1-1	CASSEAGRGTEAFF
TRBV5-4	TRBJ2-5	CASSQGGLAGVEETQYF
TRBV11-3	TRBJ2-3	CASSPTSGRASDTQYF
TRBV7-2	TRBJ1-5	CASSRRPGQGLDQPQHF
TRBV6-1	TRBJ1-6	CASSVNSPLHF
TRBV7-2	TRBJ2-3	CASSPTADTQYF
TRBV2	TRBJ1-5	CASSEQRGNEPQHF
TRBV5-6	TRBJ2-1	CASSALPSGPYNEQFF
TRBV4-1	TRBJ2-5	CASSQEFELFRAQYF
TRBV5-1	TRBJ2-7	CASSPGAGPAYEQYF
TRBV4-3	TRBJ2-2	CASSQEYGTPRTGELFF
TRBV7-9	TRBJ1-1	CASSLGTTTSNTEAFF
TRBV5-4	TRBJ2-2	CASSSRDTNTGELFF